These T cell receptor beta chains were read from a single sample in a study of OX40 agonist ivuxolimab in advanced cancers. The repertoire was sequenced with immunoSEQ multiplex PCR; TCRdb's copy has only in-frame clones and lacks some. The sample consists of tens of thousands of clones, 85% to 90% of them appearing once. The sample consisted of CD4+ or CD8+ T cells sorted from blood, taken in a trial of the OX40 agonist ivuxolimab. These receptors were obtained from an adult with an advanced solid tumor such as melanoma, head and neck, liver or kidney cancer. The CDR3 runs from the conserved cysteine through the conserved F or W. The D gene is left open where the match is weak. The listing skips clone size in some rows; elsewhere it reads once, few, many or a size class.

D	V	J	size	DNA	CDR3
TRBD2	TRBV29-1	TRBJ2-3	-	TGCAGCGTTGAAATGGGACTAGCCACAGATACGCAGTATTTT	CSVEMGLATDTQYF
TRBD2	TRBV5-1	TRBJ2-2	-	TGCGCCAGCAGCGCTAGACTAGCGGGGAACACCGGGGAGCTGTTTTTT	CASSARLAGNTGELFF
TRBD1	TRBV18	TRBJ2-2	-	TGTGCCAGCTCACCCCCGGGACAGGGGAACACCGGGGAGCTGTTTTTT	CASSPPGQGNTGELFF
-	TRBV5-1	TRBJ2-2	once	TGCGCCAGCAGCTTGGTTACCCAGGGCACCGGGGAGCTGTTTTTT	CASSLVTQGTGELFF
-	TRBV12-1	TRBJ1-1	-	TGTGCCAGCAGCCCAGGGACAGGGAGGAGTAAGGTGAACACTGAAGCTTTCTTT	CASSPGTGRSKVNTEAFF
TRBD1	TRBV4-1	TRBJ1-6	once	TGCGCCAGCAGCCAAGATCTTGGGACAGGGCAATCACCCCTCCACTTT	CASSQDLGTGQSPLHF
TRBD2	TRBV5-1	TRBJ2-1	-	TGCGCCAGCAGCACCCGGACTAGCGGGAGCCATGAGCAGTTCTTC	CASSTRTSGSHEQFF
-	TRBV7-9	TRBJ1-2	few	TGTGCCAGCAGCTTAAGCAGGGATTATGGCTACACCTTC	CASSLSRDYGYTF
TRBD2	TRBV5-6	TRBJ2-1	once	TGTGCCAGCAGCTTCTGGACTAGCGGGAGCAATGAGCAGTTCTTC	CASSFWTSGSNEQFF
-	TRBV11-3	TRBJ2-7	-	TGTGCCAGCAGCTTGTTTTTCGGGGACGAGCAGTACTTC	CASSLFFGDEQYF